This TCR beta chain was identified during a study of blood T cell repertoires in COVID-19. The assay was immunoSEQ multiplex PCR, and TCRdb's table has in-frame clones only and misses some. The data hold tens of thousands of clones, with approximately 86% observed a single time. The CDR3 runs 19 residues. V lost 3 bases and J lost 4; bases outside the gene matches: 14. The germline CDR1 and CDR2 sequences are SGHNT and YYREEE (reference sequence). The TCR comes from a man in his 60s with acute or convalescent COVID-19. The sequencing sample was made of peripheral blood. This chain joins TRBV5-4 and TRBJ2-3, with TRBD2 matching 13 bases. The CDR3 spells CASSSPRTSGGSLPDTQYF. CDR3 coding DNA: TGTGCCAGCAGCTCACCTCGGACTAGCGGGGGTAGTCTGCCAGATACGCAGTATTTT.